This is a list of T cell receptor beta chains from one sample in a study of blood T cell repertoires in COVID-19. Produced via immunoSEQ multiplex PCR; TCRdb's table is partial and in-frame only. This sample has 170,000 or so clones; about 80% occur once, and the top ten carry over 1.5%. The source material was peripheral blood. These receptors originate from a human donor in a cohort sampled during active COVID-19. The CDR3 runs from the conserved cysteine through the conserved F or W. The order of the fields is V gene, J gene, D gene, CDR3 protein. The D gene is left open where the match is weak.

>TRBV9|TRBJ2-2|-
CASSVSTGELFF
>TRBV20-1|TRBJ2-7|-
CSALTGYEQYF
>TRBV9|TRBJ1-1|-
CASSAQVTEAFF
>TRBV7-9|TRBJ2-7|-
CASKDTTYEQYF
>TRBV5-1|TRBJ2-7|TRBD2
CASSLKESGRAYEQYF
>TRBV9|TRBJ2-2|TRBD2
CASSVGGAGGGNTGELFF
>TRBV28|TRBJ1-2|TRBD1
CAEGQGANYGYTF
>TRBV5-1|TRBJ2-2|-
CASRGGAETGELFF
>TRBV9|TRBJ2-7|-
CASSVAPQGSREQYF
>TRBV5-6|TRBJ1-1|-
CASSGGTGGPTEAFF
>TRBV7-9|TRBJ2-7|TRBD1
CASSLKRTGSYEQYF
>TRBV20-1|TRBJ2-3|-
CSASQGTTDTQYF
>TRBV7-8|TRBJ1-1|TRBD1
CASISGGYAEAFF
>TRBV6-1|TRBJ1-1|-
CASSDRGGTEAFF
>TRBV4-3|TRBJ2-7|TRBD2
CASSQVAGATGEQYF
>TRBV10-3|TRBJ2-7|-
CAISGTRDSYEQYF
>TRBV7-9|TRBJ2-7|-
CASSGPSVGGYEQYF
>TRBV3-1/TRBV3-2|TRBJ2-7|TRBD1
CASSQGTGRSYEQYF
>TRBV18|TRBJ2-1|TRBD2
CASSPRLAVLNNEQFF
>TRBV11-1|TRBJ2-7|-
CASSLPVSYEQYF
>TRBV7-8|TRBJ2-5|-
CASSLQEGSETQYF
>TRBV7-9|TRBJ1-2|TRBD1
CASSPGQGQSYTF
>TRBV6-5|TRBJ1-2|TRBD1
CAGATGGYGYTF
>TRBV4-2|TRBJ1-1|-
CASSQEIGGGWGTEAFF
>TRBV12-2|TRBJ1-6|-
CASRLVFRDRGCSPLHF
>TRBV18|TRBJ2-7|TRBD1
CASSPGTGGVQYF
>TRBV27|TRBJ2-6|-
CASSFQALSGANVLTF
>TRBV7-9|TRBJ2-7|-
CASSQVGGRGAYEQYF
>TRBV19|TRBJ1-1|TRBD1
CASGADRVDFGDTEAFF
>TRBV19|TRBJ1-4|-
CASSLGPGEKLFF
>TRBV19|TRBJ1-2|-
CASSTRRDGYTF
>TRBV2|TRBJ1-4|-
CASSERGYGKLFF
>TRBV28|TRBJ2-5|-
CASSSGRRRETQYF
>TRBV5-4|TRBJ1-2|TRBD1
CASSAPGQGYGYTF
>TRBV5-5|TRBJ1-2|-
CASSFTGDNYGYTF
>TRBV19|TRBJ1-5|-
CASSMNGQYQPQHF
>TRBV9|TRBJ2-7|-
CASSESPGFSEQYF
>TRBV18|TRBJ2-7|-
CASSPTGYEQYF
>TRBV7-2|TRBJ2-5|TRBD1
CASSNGQGASKTQYF
>TRBV7-3|TRBJ2-3|-
CASSLTGASDTQYF
>TRBV6-5|TRBJ1-4|TRBD1
CASSPGQGGFEKLFF
>TRBV5-1|TRBJ1-3|TRBD1
CASSLGTGGSGNTIYF
>TRBV11-2|TRBJ1-6|TRBD1
CASSLDTGGYSPLHF
>TRBV18|TRBJ2-5|-
CASSLRETQYF
>TRBV19|TRBJ1-3|TRBD1
CASSFRGRYSGNTIYF
>TRBV6-2/TRBV6-3|TRBJ1-3|-
CASSVTTSGNTIYF
>TRBV6-5|TRBJ1-1|-
CASSYHRGVLVAFF
>TRBV19|TRBJ1-1|-
CASTWGTGAEAFF
>TRBV9|TRBJ2-1|-
CASSVEVLGGTDNEQFF
>TRBV7-9|TRBJ2-7|-
CASSLALTYEQYF
>TRBV10-3|TRBJ1-3|-
CAISEQGLNSGNTIYF
>TRBV28|TRBJ2-7|-
CASSLTGSGEQYF
>TRBV6-2/TRBV6-3|TRBJ2-7|TRBD1
CASSYRTGPYEQYF
>TRBV6-5|TRBJ1-2|-
CASSYLRGGASGYTF